Sequencing of this TCR beta chain was carried out in a study of T cells in Graves' hyperthyroidism and ophthalmopathy. The CDR3 regions of TCR beta were amplified from RNA transcripts. A first-round RT-PCR of the TCR CDR3 used the HTBI primer set. MiXCR, applied by TCRdb to the multiplex PCR reads, yields one record per CDR3 protein. This table holds hundreds of thousands of distinct CDR3 sequences, just under 20% found once. The authors obtained PBMCs from roughly 9.7 ml of fresh peripheral blood. Trimming took 6 bases from V and 7 from J, leaving 15 bases between them. The CDR3 length is 13 residues. In germline, CDR1 is MNHNS, CDR2 SASEGT.

The J gene is TRBJ1-1, the V gene TRBV6-1, with D unclear. This receptor was identified in a man aged 40-49 years with Graves' ophthalmopathy. Sequenced: blood. This chain's CDR3 is CASSQTLRREAFF. DNA for the CDR3: TGTGCCAGCAGCCAGACCTTAAGGCGTGAAGCTTTCTTT.